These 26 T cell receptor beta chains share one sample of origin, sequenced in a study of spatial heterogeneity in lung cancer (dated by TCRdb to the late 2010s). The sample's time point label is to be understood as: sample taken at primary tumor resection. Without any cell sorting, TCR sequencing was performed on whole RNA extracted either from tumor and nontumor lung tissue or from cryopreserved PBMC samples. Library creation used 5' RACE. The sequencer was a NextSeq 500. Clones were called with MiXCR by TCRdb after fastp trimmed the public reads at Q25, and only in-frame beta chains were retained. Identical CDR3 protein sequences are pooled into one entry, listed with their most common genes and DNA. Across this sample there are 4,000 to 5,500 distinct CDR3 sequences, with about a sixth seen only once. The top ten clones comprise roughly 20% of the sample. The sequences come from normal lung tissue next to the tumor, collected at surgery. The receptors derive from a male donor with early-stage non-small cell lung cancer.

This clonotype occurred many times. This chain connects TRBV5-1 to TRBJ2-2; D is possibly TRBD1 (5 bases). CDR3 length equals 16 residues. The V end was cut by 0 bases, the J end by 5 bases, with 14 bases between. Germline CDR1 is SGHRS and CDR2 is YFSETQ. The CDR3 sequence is CASSLVPGLWTGELFF. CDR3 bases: TGCGCCAGCAGCTTGGTTCCAGGGTTGTGGACCGGGGAGCTGTTTTTT. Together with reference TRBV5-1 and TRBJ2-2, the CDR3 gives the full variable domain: KAGVTQTPRYLIKTRGQQVTLSCSPISGHRSVSWYQQTPGQGLQFLFEYFSETQRNKGNFPGRFSGRQFSNSRSEMNVSTLELGDSALYLCASSLVPGLWTGELFFGEGSRLTVL.

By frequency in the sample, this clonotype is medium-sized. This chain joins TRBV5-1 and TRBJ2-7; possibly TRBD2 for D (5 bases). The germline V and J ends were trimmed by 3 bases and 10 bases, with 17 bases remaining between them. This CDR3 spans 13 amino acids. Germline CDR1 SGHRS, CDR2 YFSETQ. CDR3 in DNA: TGCGCCAGCAGCTCAGAGCGCCCCGGGGTACAGTACTTC. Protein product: CASSSERPGVQYF. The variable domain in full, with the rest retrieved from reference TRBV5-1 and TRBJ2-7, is KAGVTQTPRYLIKTRGQQVTLSCSPISGHRSVSWYQQTPGQGLQFLFEYFSETQRNKGNFPGRFSGRQFSNSRSEMNVSTLELGDSALYLCASSSERPGVQYFGPGTRLTVT.

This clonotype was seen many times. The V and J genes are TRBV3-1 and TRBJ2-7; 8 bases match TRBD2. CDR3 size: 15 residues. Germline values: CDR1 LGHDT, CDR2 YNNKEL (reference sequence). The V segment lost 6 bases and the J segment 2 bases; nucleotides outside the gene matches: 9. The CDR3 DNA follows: TGTGCCAGCAGGGTTTCAGCGGGAGCCGCCTACGAGCAGTACTTC. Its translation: CASRVSAGAAYEQYF.

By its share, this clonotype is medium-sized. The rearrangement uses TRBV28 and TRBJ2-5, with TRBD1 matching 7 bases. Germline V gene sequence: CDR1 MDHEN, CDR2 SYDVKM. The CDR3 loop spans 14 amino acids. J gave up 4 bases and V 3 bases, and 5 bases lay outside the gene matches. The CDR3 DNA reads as TGTGCCAGCAGTTTTCCGACAGGGCCAGAGACCCAGTACTTC. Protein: CASSFPTGPETQYF.

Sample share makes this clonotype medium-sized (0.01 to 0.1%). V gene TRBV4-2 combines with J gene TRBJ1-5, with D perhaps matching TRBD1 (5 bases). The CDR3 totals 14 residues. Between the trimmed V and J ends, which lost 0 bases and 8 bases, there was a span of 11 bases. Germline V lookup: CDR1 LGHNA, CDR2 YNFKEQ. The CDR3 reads CASSQEDIGEPQHF. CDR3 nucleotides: TGTGCCAGCAGCCAAGAGGACATTGGGGAGCCCCAGCATTTT.

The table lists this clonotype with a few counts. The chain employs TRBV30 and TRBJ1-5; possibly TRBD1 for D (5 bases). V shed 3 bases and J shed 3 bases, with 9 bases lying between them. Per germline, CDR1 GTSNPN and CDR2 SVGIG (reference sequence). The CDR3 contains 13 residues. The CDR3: CAWRGDVNQPQHF. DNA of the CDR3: TGTGCCTGGAGGGGGGATGTCAATCAGCCCCAGCATTTT. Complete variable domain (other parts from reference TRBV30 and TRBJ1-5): SQTIHQWPATLVQPVGSPLSLECTVEGTSNPNLYWYRQAAGRGLQLLFYSVGIGQISSEVPQNLSASRPQDRQFILSSKKLLLSDSGFYLCAWRGDVNQPQHFGDGTRLSIL.

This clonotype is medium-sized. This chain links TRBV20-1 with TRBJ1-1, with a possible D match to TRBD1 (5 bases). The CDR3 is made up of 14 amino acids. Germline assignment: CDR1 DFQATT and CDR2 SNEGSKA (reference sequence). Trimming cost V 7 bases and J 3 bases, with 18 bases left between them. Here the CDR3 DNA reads TGCAGTGTAAGCCCGGGGCCGGGAGACACTGAAGCTTTCTTT. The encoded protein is CSVSPGPGDTEAFF.

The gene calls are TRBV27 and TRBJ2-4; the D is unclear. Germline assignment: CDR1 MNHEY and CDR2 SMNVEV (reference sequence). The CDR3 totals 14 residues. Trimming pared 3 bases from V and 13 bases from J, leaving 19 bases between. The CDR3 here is CASSFSPPPVDQYF. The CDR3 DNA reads TGTGCCAGCAGTTTTTCGCCCCCCCCTGTTGACCAGTACTTC.

For the CDR3, the DNA is TGCGCCAGCAGCTTGGCTGGGGGCGTCGGTACGCAGTATTTT. Residues: CASSLAGGVGTQYF. The chain combines TRBV5-1 with TRBJ2-3, with D possibly matching TRBD1 (6 bases). The CDR3 spans 14 residues. Trimming removed 0 bases from V and 8 bases from J, with 13 bases in between. In germline, CDR1 is SGHRS, CDR2 YFSETQ.

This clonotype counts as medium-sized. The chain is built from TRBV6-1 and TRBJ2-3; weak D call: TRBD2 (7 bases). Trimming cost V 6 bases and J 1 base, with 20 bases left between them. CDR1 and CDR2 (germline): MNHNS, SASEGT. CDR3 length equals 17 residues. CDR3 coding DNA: TGTGCCAGCAGACAATACCCGGGGGGCGCAGGCACAGATACGCAGTATTTT. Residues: CASRQYPGGAGTDTQYF.

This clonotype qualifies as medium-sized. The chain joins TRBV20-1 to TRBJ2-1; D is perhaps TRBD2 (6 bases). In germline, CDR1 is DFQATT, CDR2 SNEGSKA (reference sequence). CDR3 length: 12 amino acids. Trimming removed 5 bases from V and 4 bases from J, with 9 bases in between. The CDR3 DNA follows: TGCAGTGCTCCGACTAGGTACAATGAGCAGTTCTTC. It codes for CSAPTRYNEQFF.

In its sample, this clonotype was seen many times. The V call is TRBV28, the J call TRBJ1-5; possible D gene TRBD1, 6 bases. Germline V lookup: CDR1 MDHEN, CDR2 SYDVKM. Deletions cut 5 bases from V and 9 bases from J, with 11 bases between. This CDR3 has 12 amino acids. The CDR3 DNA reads TGTGCCAGCAGTCCTGGACAGCTGCCCCAGCATTTT. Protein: CASSPGQLPQHF.

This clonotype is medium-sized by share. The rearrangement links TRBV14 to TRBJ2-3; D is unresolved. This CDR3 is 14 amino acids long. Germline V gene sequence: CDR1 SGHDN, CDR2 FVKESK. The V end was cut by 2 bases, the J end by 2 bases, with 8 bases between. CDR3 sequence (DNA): TGTGCCAGCAGCCAAAGACCAGCCACAGATACGCAGTATTTT. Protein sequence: CASSQRPATDTQYF.

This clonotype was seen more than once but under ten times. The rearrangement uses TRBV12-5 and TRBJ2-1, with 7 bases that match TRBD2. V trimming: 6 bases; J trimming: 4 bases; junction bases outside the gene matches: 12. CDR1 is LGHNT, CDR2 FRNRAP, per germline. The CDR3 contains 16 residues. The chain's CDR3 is CASGAHRREPYNEQFF. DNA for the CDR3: TGTGCTAGTGGCGCTCACAGGCGGGAGCCGTACAATGAGCAGTTCTTC.

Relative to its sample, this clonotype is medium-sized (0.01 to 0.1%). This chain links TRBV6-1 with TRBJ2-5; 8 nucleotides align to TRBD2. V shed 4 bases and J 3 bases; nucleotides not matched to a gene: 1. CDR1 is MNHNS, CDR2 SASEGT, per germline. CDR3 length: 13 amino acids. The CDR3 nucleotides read TGTGCCAGCAGTGGGACTAGCAAAGAGACCCAGTACTTC. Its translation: CASSGTSKETQYF.

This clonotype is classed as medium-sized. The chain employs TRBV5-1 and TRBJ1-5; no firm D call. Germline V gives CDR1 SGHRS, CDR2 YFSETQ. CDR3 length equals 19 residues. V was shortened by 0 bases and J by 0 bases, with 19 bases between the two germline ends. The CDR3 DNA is TGCGCCAGCAGCTTGGGAGGGCCCATCCGCAGATATAGCAATCAGCCCCAGCATTTT. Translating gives CASSLGGPIRRYSNQPQHF.

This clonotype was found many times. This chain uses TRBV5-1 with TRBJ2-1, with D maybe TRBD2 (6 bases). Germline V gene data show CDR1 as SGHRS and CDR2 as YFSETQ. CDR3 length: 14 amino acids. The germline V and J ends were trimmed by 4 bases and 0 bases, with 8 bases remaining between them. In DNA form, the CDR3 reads TGCGCCAGCAGCCACGGGAGCTCCTACAATGAGCAGTTCTTC. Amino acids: CASSHGSSYNEQFF.

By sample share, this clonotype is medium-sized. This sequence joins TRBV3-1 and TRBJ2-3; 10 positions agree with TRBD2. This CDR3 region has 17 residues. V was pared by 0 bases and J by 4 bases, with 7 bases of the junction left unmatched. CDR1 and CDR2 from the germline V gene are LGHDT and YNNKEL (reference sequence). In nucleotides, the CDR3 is TGTGCCAGCAGCCAAGAAGAGGGGACTAGCGTTCCAGATACGCAGTATTTT. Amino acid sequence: CASSQEEGTSVPDTQYF.

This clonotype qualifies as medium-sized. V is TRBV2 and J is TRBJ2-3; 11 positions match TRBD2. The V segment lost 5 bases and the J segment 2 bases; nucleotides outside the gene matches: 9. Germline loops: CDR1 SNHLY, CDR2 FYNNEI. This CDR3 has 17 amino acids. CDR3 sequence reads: CASSSLATSGNTDTQYF. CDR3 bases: TGTGCCAGCAGTTCTCTTGCGACTAGCGGGAACACAGATACGCAGTATTTT.

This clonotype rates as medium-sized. Here the CDR3 reads CASSLGPETQYF. In nucleotides, the CDR3 is TGTGCCAGCAGCTTAGGGCCAGAGACCCAGTACTTC. The chain has TRBV11-3 and TRBJ2-5; D gene unclear. This CDR3 has 12 residues. Germline V gene sequence: CDR1 SGHNT, CDR2 YENEEA. V lost 1 base and J 4 bases, leaving 4 bases between the germline ends.

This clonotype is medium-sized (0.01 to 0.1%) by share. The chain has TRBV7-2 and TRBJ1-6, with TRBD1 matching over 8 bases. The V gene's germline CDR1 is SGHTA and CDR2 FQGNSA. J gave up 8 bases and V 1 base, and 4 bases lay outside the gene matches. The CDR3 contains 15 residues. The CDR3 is CASSLVTGEDSPLHF. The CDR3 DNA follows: TGTGCCAGCAGCTTAGTGACAGGGGAAGATTCACCCCTCCACTTT.

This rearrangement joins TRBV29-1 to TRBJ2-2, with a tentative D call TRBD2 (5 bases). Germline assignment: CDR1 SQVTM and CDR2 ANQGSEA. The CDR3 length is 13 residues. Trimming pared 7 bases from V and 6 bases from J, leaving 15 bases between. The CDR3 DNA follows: TGCAGCGCCAACTGGGGAGACTCCGGGGAGCTGTTTTTT. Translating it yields CSANWGDSGELFF.

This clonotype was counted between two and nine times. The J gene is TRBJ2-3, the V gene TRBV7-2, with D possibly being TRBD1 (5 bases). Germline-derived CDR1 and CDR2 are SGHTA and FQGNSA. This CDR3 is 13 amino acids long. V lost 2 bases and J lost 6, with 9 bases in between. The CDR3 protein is CASSLTRADTQYF. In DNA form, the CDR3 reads TGTGCCAGCAGCTTAACCAGGGCCGATACGCAGTATTTT.

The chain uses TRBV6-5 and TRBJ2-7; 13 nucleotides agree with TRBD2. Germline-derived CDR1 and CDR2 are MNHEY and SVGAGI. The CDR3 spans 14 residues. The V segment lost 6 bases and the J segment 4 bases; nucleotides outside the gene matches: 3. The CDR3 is CASSGTSGTYEQYF. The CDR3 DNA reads TGTGCCAGCAGCGGGACTAGCGGGACGTACGAGCAGTACTTC.

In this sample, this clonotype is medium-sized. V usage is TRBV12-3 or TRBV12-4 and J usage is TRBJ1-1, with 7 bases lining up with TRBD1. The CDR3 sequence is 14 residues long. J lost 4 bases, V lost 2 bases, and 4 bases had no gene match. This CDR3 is CASSLTGEVTEAFF. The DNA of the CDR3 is TGTGCCAGCAGTTTAACAGGGGAGGTCACTGAAGCTTTCTTT.

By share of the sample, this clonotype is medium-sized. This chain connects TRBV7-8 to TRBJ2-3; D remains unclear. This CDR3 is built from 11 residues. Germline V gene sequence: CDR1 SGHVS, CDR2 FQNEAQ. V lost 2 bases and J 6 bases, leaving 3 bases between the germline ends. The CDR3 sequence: CASSLTDTQYF. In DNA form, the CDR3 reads TGTGCCAGCAGCTTAACCGATACGCAGTATTTT. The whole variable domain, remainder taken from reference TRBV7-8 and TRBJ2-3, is GAGVSQSPRYKVAKRGQDVALRCDPISGHVSLFWYQQALGQGPEFLTYFQNEAQLDKSGLPSDRFFAERPEGSVSTLKIQRTQQEDSAVYLCASSLTDTQYFGPGTRLTVL.